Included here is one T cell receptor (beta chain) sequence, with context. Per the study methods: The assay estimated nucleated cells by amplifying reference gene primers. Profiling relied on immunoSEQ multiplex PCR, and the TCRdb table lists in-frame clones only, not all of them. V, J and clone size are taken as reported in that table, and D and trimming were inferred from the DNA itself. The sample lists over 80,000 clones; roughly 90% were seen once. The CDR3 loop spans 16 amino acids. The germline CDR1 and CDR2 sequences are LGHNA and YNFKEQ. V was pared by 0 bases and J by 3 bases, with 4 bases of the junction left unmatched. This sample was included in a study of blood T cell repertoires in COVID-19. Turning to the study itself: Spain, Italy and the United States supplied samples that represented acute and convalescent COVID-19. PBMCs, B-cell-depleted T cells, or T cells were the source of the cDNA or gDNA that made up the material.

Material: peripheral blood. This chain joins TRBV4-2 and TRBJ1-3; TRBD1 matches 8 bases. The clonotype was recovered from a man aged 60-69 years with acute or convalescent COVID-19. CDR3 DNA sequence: TGTGCCAGCAGCCAAGACCCAGGGGGCTATGGAAACACCATATATTTT. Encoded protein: CASSQDPGGYGNTIYF.